A single sample is the source of the 5 T cell receptor beta chains below, sequenced in a study of Graves' ophthalmopathy and Graves' hyperthyroidism. RNA transcripts served as template for amplifying TCR beta CDR3 sequences. Following a first-round RT-PCR that used HTBI primers, a second-round multiplex PCR was carried out. One entry per CDR3 protein results from TCRdb running MiXCR on the multiplex PCR reads. The sample carries 220,000 or so distinct CDR3 sequences, 20% to 25% recorded once. Input material: peripheral blood. The receptors were sampled from a woman between 45 and 60 years old with Graves' ophthalmopathy.

CDR3 region: CASSLLANSPLHF. CDR3 DNA sequence: TGTGCCAGCAGCTTACTCGCTAATTCACCCCTCCACTTT. V usage is TRBV7-2 and J usage is TRBJ1-6; D is ambiguous. V was clipped by 2 bases and J by 6 bases, with 5 bases between them. This CDR3 has 13 residues. Germline V gene sequence: CDR1 SGHTA, CDR2 FQGNSA.

This chain links TRBV13 with TRBJ1-5; D is uncertain. V lost 5 bases and J lost 6, with 8 bases in between. The CDR3 contains 12 residues. The germline gives CDR1 PRHDT, CDR2 FYEKMQ (reference sequence). The CDR3: CASSHLGQPQHF. The CDR3 coding sequence is TGTGCCAGCAGCCACCTGGGTCAGCCCCAGCATTTT.

This clonotype was counted between two and nine times. V and J are TRBV7-9 and TRBJ1-2; D gene uncertain. The CDR3 sequence is 11 residues long. V lost 1 base, J lost 8 bases, and 5 bases lay in between. In germline, CDR1 is SEHNR, CDR2 FQNEAQ (reference sequence). This CDR3 is CASSLDLGYTF. The DNA for the CDR3 is TGTGCCAGCAGCTTAGACCTCGGCTACACCTTC.

This clonotype was recorded at least ten times. The chain joins TRBV12-3 or TRBV12-4 to TRBJ1-1, with D perhaps TRBD1 (5 bases). The CDR3 length is 12 residues. Trimming cost V 7 bases and J 6 bases, with 12 bases left between them. CDR3 nucleotide sequence: TGTGCCAGCACCCAGGGAATCGCTGAAGCTTTCTTT. Its translation is CASTQGIAEAFF.

CDR3 amino acids: CASSYTTAGVRETQYF. In nucleotides, the CDR3 is TGTGCCAGCAGTTACACAACAGCGGGAGTCCGAGAGACCCAGTACTTC. V and J are TRBV6-2 or TRBV6-3 and TRBJ2-5, with 8 bases matching TRBD2. V lost 2 bases and J lost 4; bases outside the gene matches: 9. Germline V gene sequence: CDR1 MNHEY, CDR2 SVGEGT. The CDR3 is made up of 16 amino acids.